This TCR beta chain is from a study of T cells in localized non-small cell lung cancer. Study results and limitations: Heterogeneity within the tumor remains possible, as just one region underwent sequencing. Detection in adjacent lung was observed for a median approximately 53 of the top 100 tumor clones. In the blood, greater T cell density corresponded to longer overall survival.

Germline V CDR1 and CDR2: SGHNT, YENEEA. V was pared by 5 bases and J by 5 bases, with 6 bases of the junction left unmatched. The CDR3 is made up of 15 amino acids. This clone was recorded a few times. The antigen is unknown. The protocol was immunoSEQ multiplex PCR, while the TCRdb copy is restricted to in-frame clones and leaves out a portion. The sample has under 750 clones, just under 20% seen once; the top ten hold 52%. This chain uses TRBV11-3 with TRBJ2-1, with 10 bases identical to TRBD2. The source material was lung tumor tissue, sampled before any cancer treatment. This sequence originates from a male donor aged 60 or older with stage I squamous cell lung carcinoma. In DNA, the CDR3 is TGTGCCAGCAGCCTACTAGCGGGATCTGACAATGAGCAGTTCTTC. The encoded protein is CASSLLAGSDNEQFF.